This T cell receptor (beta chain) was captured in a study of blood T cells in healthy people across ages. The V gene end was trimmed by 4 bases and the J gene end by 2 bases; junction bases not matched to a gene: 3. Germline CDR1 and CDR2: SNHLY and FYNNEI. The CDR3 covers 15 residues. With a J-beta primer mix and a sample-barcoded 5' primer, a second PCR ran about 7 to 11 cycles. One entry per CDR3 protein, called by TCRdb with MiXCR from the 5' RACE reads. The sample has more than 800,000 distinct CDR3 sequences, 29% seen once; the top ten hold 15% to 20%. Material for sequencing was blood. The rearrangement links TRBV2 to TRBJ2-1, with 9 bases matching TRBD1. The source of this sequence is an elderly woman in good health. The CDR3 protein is CASSGGTGTYNEQFF. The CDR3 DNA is TGTGCCAGCAGTGGGGGGACAGGGACCTACAATGAGCAGTTCTTC.